This TCR beta chain is drawn from a study of Graves' ophthalmopathy and Graves' hyperthyroidism. The CDR3 extends over 17 amino acids. The ends were cut back, 0 bases at V and 1 base at J, with 17 bases in the middle. The V gene's germline CDR1 is SGDLS and CDR2 YYNGEE. Study-level results: Blood samples also showed most expanded thyroid clonotypes exceeding 0.001 frequency.

This clonotype has only a few counts. Its cognate antigen is unknown. The authors amplified TCR beta CDR3 regions from RNA transcripts. In the first round, RT-PCR was carried out with HTBI primers, and a multiplex PCR formed the second round. TCRdb fed the multiplex PCR reads into MiXCR, producing one record per CDR3 protein. The sample carries over a million distinct CDR3 sequences, approximately 35% recorded once. Researchers turned away patients with other autoimmune diseases, uncontrolled infections, pregnancy or lactation. The sequenced sample was peripheral blood or thyroid tissue (not recorded which). The TCR comes from an adult man with Graves' hyperthyroidism. The chain is built from TRBV9 and TRBJ2-7, with D possibly TRBD1 on 5 matching bases. The CDR3 sequence is CASSVGGGLAGSYEQYF. The CDR3 DNA is TGTGCCAGCAGCGTAGGGGGTGGATTAGCAGGGTCCTACGAGCAGTACTTC.